This T cell receptor beta chain was sequenced for a study of CD8+ T cells in alopecia areata. Study summary: Treatment of the treated patients consisted of oral tofacitinib, 5 to 10 mg twice daily. Patients given treatment had severity scored by the percentage of scalp area affected. Regarding the study as a whole: Against the mouse data, patients shared TCRs less clearly, possibly for HLA reasons. Scalp clonality and expanded CD8+ clones among the top 100 showed significant decreases with tofacitinib.

Extracted RNA was reverse transcribed, and the resulting cDNA served as sequencing template. Sequencing used immunoSEQ multiplex PCR; TCRdb keeps in-frame clones, though not all of them. This table has fewer than 200,000 clones, roughly 62% appearing once. The treatment was: oral pan-JAK inhibitor, 5-10 mg twice daily. This clone showed up just once. Its antigen is undetermined. V was pared by 4 bases and J by 5 bases, with 5 bases of the junction left unmatched. The germline CDR1 and CDR2 sequences are SGHRS and YFSETQ. The length of the CDR3 is 13 residues. J is TRBJ2-7 and V is TRBV5-1, with TRBD1 matching over 8 bases. The input for sequencing was CD8+ T cells sorted from blood, taken at week 24, from a patient treated with tofacitinib. This TCR derives from a human donor with alopecia areata. The CDR3 sequence: CASSRGQGDEQYF. CDR3 coding DNA: TGCGCCAGCAGCCGCGGACAGGGTGACGAGCAGTACTTC.